This entry is about one T cell receptor beta chain. Its antigen is unknown. These data originate in a study of identical twins. V was trimmed by 3 bases and J by 2 bases, leaving 14 bases between them. This CDR3 is built from 15 residues. Germline V CDR1 and CDR2: LGHNA, YSLEER. From the 5' RACE reads, TCRdb called clonotypes with MiXCR, one entry per CDR3 protein. The sample shows a few hundred thousand distinct CDR3 sequences, about 10% of them seen only once. General observations from the study: Because invariant MAIT and iNKT cells could be present, zero-insertion analyses could be partly confounded.

Input material: memory T cells sorted from blood. The TCR sequence derives from a man between 50 and 59 years old in good health. The V and J genes are TRBV4-3 and TRBJ2-7, with TRBD2 as a possible D gene (6 bases). CDR3 amino acids: CASSHDPGGAYEQYF. CDR3 in DNA: TGCGCCAGCAGCCACGACCCCGGCGGGGCCTACGAGCAGTACTTC.